This T cell receptor (beta chain) was recovered during a study of T cells in Graves' hyperthyroidism and ophthalmopathy. Findings of the study overall: Also found in blood were most expanded thyroid clonotypes above 0.001.

There were TCR beta CDR3 regions amplified from RNA transcripts. First-round RT-PCR targeting the TCR CDR3 was performed with the HTBI primer set. TCRdb re-called the multiplex PCR reads through MiXCR, storing one row per CDR3 protein. The sample consists of around 700,000 distinct CDR3 sequences, approximately 18% of them appearing once. This clonotype was detected many times. Its antigen is currently unknown. Trimming took off 0 bases at V and 4 bases at J, with 7 bases between the two ends. The CDR3 totals 13 residues. Germline CDR1 is SGHRS and CDR2 is YFSETQ. Fresh peripheral blood, about 9.6 ml, yielded the PBMCs.

This receptor was taken from a woman aged 50 to 60 with Graves' hyperthyroidism that later progressed to Graves' ophthalmopathy. Material: blood. The V and J genes are TRBV5-1 and TRBJ1-1, with unresolved D. CDR3 residues: CASSLEVTTEAFF. In DNA form, the CDR3 reads TGCGCCAGCAGCTTGGAGGTTACCACTGAAGCTTTCTTT.